This TCR beta chain was documented in a study of blood T cell repertoires in COVID-19. The overall study: T cells, B-cell-depleted T cells, or PBMCs supplied cDNA or gDNA.

Participants, roughly 18 to 90 years old, spanned about 26 US areas. Cohorts were assigned according to the clinical history that participants reported. Donors in Cohort 3 counted as recovered after two negative PCRs, clearance, or symptom resolution. The CDR3 contains 17 residues. Sequencing was performed with immunoSEQ multiplex PCR; in TCRdb, only in-frame clones are kept and a portion is missing. The table has 270,000 or so clones, about 89% seen once. The sample was PBMCs or T cells enriched from blood (not recorded which). The receptor comes from a woman between 18 and 29 years old who had recovered from COVID-19. This chain uses TRBV12-2 with TRBJ2-7; the table assigns TRBD2, which was not confirmed against the DNA. TRBV12-2 is noted as a pseudogene. The CDR3 spells CASRFMGPSGGIYEQYF. The CDR3 DNA reads as TGTGCAAGTCGCTTTATGGGGCCTAGCGGGGGTATCTACGAGCAGTACTTC.